The 18 T cell receptor beta chains below come from one sample, sequenced in a study of Ad26.COV2.S vaccination and SARS-CoV-2 variants. Libraries were prepared by immunoSEQ multiplex PCR; TCRdb keeps only in-frame clonotypes and omits some of them. The table has about 680,000 clones, 80% to 90% seen once. Treatment noted: around 19 received Ad26.COV2.S at low or high dose, single or two shots; about 5 received placebo; per-sample allocation not given. Specimen acquisition occurred on day 63 following the initial vaccine or placebo injection. The source material was peripheral blood, sampled in a trial of Ad26.COV2.S vaccine versus placebo. The receptors were gathered from a person aged 18 to 59 who received the Ad26.COV2.S COVID-19 vaccine or a placebo.

This chain links TRBV11-2 with TRBJ2-7; no clear D gene. Germline V gene lookup returns CDR1 SGHAT and CDR2 FQNNGV. Trimming shortened V by 0 bases and J by 3 bases, and 9 bases separated the two germline ends. The CDR3 sequence is 14 residues long. CDR3 sequence (DNA): TGTGCCAGCAGCTTAGATGGACGGTTCTACGAGCAGTACTTC. Protein sequence: CASSLDGRFYEQYF.

V usage is TRBV11-2 and J usage is TRBJ2-2; no firm D call. The V and J ends lost 2 bases and 5 bases respectively, with 12 bases between them. This CDR3 is built from 15 residues. Germline V gene data show CDR1 as SGHAT and CDR2 as FQNNGV. CDR3 sequence (DNA): TGTGCCAGCAGCTTAAACCCGACTCCGACCGGGGAGCTGTTTTTT. It translates to CASSLNPTPTGELFF.

This sequence joins TRBV19 and TRBJ2-7; weak D call: TRBD2 (6 bases). Germline assignment: CDR1 LNHDA and CDR2 SQIVND (reference sequence). V dropped 5 bases and J dropped 5 bases, with 25 bases sitting between them. The CDR3 sequence is 17 residues long. This chain's CDR3 is CASSPRDKGFGGDEQYF. The CDR3 nucleotides read TGTGCCAGTAGTCCGAGAGACAAGGGCTTCGGCGGGGACGAGCAGTACTTC.

This chain uses TRBV7-3 with TRBJ2-3, with TRBD2 matching 12 bases. The CDR3 totals 16 residues. V lost 0 bases and J lost 5; bases outside the gene matches: 3. Germline CDR1 SGHTA, CDR2 FQGTGA. This CDR3 reads CASSLTLAGGQDTQYF. DNA of the CDR3: TGTGCCAGCAGCTTAACGCTAGCGGGGGGGCAAGATACGCAGTATTTT.

This chain links TRBV10-3 with TRBJ1-1; 7 bases map to TRBD1. The CDR3 consists of 16 residues. Germline CDR1 and CDR2: ENHRY and SYGVKD. J lost 1 base, V lost 5 bases, and 10 bases had no gene match. The CDR3 spells CAISNTGDPQNTEAFF. The CDR3 nucleotides read TGTGCCATCAGTAATACAGGGGACCCACAGAACACTGAAGCTTTCTTT.

This clone appeared a few times. The rearrangement joins TRBV7-8 to TRBJ2-1, with unresolved D. V was pared by 1 base and J by 9 bases, with 4 bases between. This CDR3 has 11 amino acids. Germline CDR1 reads SGHVS; CDR2 reads FQNEAQ. The CDR3 sequence is CASSLVREQFF. The CDR3 DNA reads TGTGCCAGCAGCTTAGTACGTGAGCAGTTCTTC.

This clone was detected only a few times. The rearrangement uses TRBV9 and TRBJ1-6; D call uncertain. Germline V CDR1 and CDR2: SGDLS, YYNGEE. This CDR3 contains 14 residues. Trimming cost V 4 bases and J 9 bases, with 14 bases left between them. CDR3 nucleotide sequence: TGTGCCAGCAGCCTCGACCCCGCAGGTTCACCCCTCCACTTT. This codes for CASSLDPAGSPLHF.

CDR3 protein: CSVAGTGSIEAFF. CDR3 DNA sequence: TGCAGCGTTGCTGGGACAGGGTCAATTGAAGCTTTCTTT. V is TRBV29-1 and J is TRBJ1-1; 9 bases fit TRBD1. V lost 4 bases and J lost 7; bases outside the gene matches: 7. This CDR3 comprises 13 residues. Germline-derived CDR1 and CDR2 are SQVTM and ANQGSEA.

This clone was counted a few times. The rearrangement joins TRBV30 to TRBJ1-2, with unresolved D. CDR3 length: 13 residues. Trimming cost V 0 bases and J 5 bases, with 10 bases left between them. CDR1 and CDR2 (germline): GTSNPN, SVGIG (reference sequence). The CDR3 sequence is CAWSVQEAYGYTF. DNA for the CDR3: TGTGCCTGGAGTGTACAAGAGGCGTATGGCTACACCTTC.

This clone was found a few times. The V gene is TRBV11-2, the J gene TRBJ2-3, with TRBD1 matching 8 bases. Per the germline V gene, CDR1 is SGHAT and CDR2 is FQNNGV. Trimming at V came to 5 bases and at J to 2 bases, leaving 3 bases not matched to a gene. The CDR3 has 14 residues. CDR3 residues: CASSPGQVTDTQYF. DNA of the CDR3: TGTGCCAGCAGCCCGGGACAGGTCACAGATACGCAGTATTTT.

J is TRBJ2-3 and V is TRBV27; D unclear. V lost 5 bases to trimming and J lost 6 bases, with 12 bases between them. This CDR3 has 13 amino acids. Germline V gives CDR1 MNHEY, CDR2 SMNVEV (reference sequence). CDR3 in DNA: TGTGCCAGCAGTACGCTGGACGGGGATACGCAGTATTTT. Translated: CASSTLDGDTQYF.

There are a few counts of this clone. The chain carries TRBV7-9 and TRBJ1-5; no firm D call. V lost 3 bases and J lost 5, with 11 bases in between. The V gene's germline CDR1 is SEHNR and CDR2 FQNEAQ (reference sequence). This CDR3 has 14 residues. The CDR3 DNA sequence: TGTGCCAGCAGCTTGGACGGTCGTCATCAGCCCCAGCATTTT. Protein product: CASSLDGRHQPQHF.

This clone was picked up a small number of times. J is TRBJ1-1 and V is TRBV6-5, with D maybe TRBD1 (6 bases). V was trimmed by 2 bases and J by 10 bases, leaving 23 bases between them. Germline lookup yields CDR1 MNHEY and CDR2 SVGAGI. The CDR3 is 16 residues long. This CDR3 reads CASSYGSPQGSRGAFF. CDR3 DNA sequence: TGTGCCAGCAGTTACGGAAGCCCACAGGGCTCGAGGGGAGCTTTCTTT.

The chain joins TRBV21-1 to TRBJ1-2; TRBD1, the table's D call, lacks a check against the DNA. TRBV21-1 is deemed a pseudogene. The CDR3 is 14 residues long. CDR3 residues: CASARDSSNYGYTF. CDR3 nucleotide sequence: TGTGCCAGCGCCCGGGACAGCTCAAACTATGGCTACACCTTC.

The chain is built from TRBV19 and TRBJ1-6, with 8 bases aligning to TRBD1. V was clipped by 6 bases and J by 7 bases; unmatched bases: 5. The CDR3 has 14 residues. Germline values: CDR1 LNHDA, CDR2 SQIVND (reference sequence). Written as DNA, the CDR3 is TGTGCCAGTAGGGGACAGGCTGCAAATTCACCCCTCCACTTT. This sequence encodes CASRGQAANSPLHF.

The chain uses TRBV12-3 or TRBV12-4 and TRBJ1-2; weak D call: TRBD1 (5 bases). Trimming removed 6 bases from V and 8 bases from J, with 13 bases in between. This CDR3 has 12 residues. The CDR3 region is CASSGSGGGYTF. CDR3 nucleotides: TGTGCCAGCAGCGGATCGGGGGGAGGCTACACCTTC.

The chain recombines TRBV7-9 with TRBJ1-6, with 12 positions matching TRBD1. The germline V gene encodes CDR1 SEHNR and CDR2 FQNEAQ (reference sequence). With V trimmed by 5 bases and J by 7 bases, 6 bases remained unmatched. This CDR3 has 16 amino acids. This CDR3 reads CASSPGDRGQNSPLHF. The CDR3, as DNA: TGTGCCAGCAGCCCCGGGGACAGGGGGCAGAATTCACCCCTCCACTTT.

The rearrangement uses TRBV6-4 and TRBJ1-6, with unresolved D. Trimming left V 2 bases short and J 8 bases short, with 10 bases between. The CDR3 consists of 14 residues. Germline CDR1 and CDR2: MRHNA and SNTAGT. CDR3 amino acids: CASSDGPWDSPLHF. CDR3 bases: TGTGCCAGCAGTGACGGACCGTGGGATTCACCCCTCCACTTT.